This TCR beta chain stems from a study of T-cell reconstitution after alpha-beta-depleted transplantation in children. This clonotype has a count of ten or more. Its antigen is unidentified. General study points: The authors attributed T-cell counts and diversity one year after transplant mostly to newly produced T cells.

Preparing the TCRbeta library involved the use of unique molecular identifiers. TCRdb re-called the PCR reads through MiXCR, storing one row per CDR3 protein. This sample carries 200,000 or so distinct CDR3 sequences, 6.3% of them seen once, and the ten largest clones take 4.5%. This TCR was recovered from a girl under three years old with combined immunodeficiency, due to receive a stem cell transplant. This sample comprised PBMCs, obtained before TCRalphabeta/CD19-depleted stem cell transplant.

The CDR3 loop is CSVEDLPGLAVHPPYEQYF. The CDR3 nucleotides read TGCAGCGTTGAAGATCTCCCGGGACTAGCGGTCCACCCCCCTTACGAGCAGTACTTC. The rearrangement links TRBV29-1 to TRBJ2-7; 11 nucleotides agree with TRBD2. Germline CDR1 and CDR2: SQVTM and ANQGSEA. This CDR3 has 19 amino acids. Trimming took 0 bases from V and 4 from J; bases not matched to a gene: 17.